Below, one T cell receptor (beta chain) is given with its context. Method: immunoSEQ multiplex PCR; TCRdb's copy keeps in-frame clones and lacks some. This sample carries 140,000 or so clones, around 80% of them seen once, and the ten largest clones take more than 10%. This entry is derived from a study of cytotoxic CD8 clonotypes in ibrutinib-treated CLL. The wider study: Each sample contained, on average, approximately 250,000 productive templates and tens of thousands of productive rearrangements.

The CDR3 sequence is 14 residues long. CDR1 is SGHVS and CDR2 is FQNEAQ in the germline V gene. The germline V and J ends were trimmed by 1 base and 2 bases, with 3 bases remaining between them. The sequencing here drew on PBMCs, taken after 12 months of ibrutinib treatment. The receptor comes from a human donor with chronic lymphocytic leukemia. V gene TRBV7-8 combines with J gene TRBJ2-6; D call uncertain. The CDR3 reads CASSLDTGANVLTF. CDR3 sequence (DNA): TGTGCCAGCAGCTTAGACACTGGGGCCAACGTCCTGACTTTC.